The next 6 T cell receptor beta chains were all read from a single sample in a study of cytomegalovirus exposure and HLA in healthy donors (dated by TCRdb to the late 2010s). The protocol used for the library was the immunoSEQ multiplex PCR assay. TCRdb mirrors the immuneACCESS table, restricted to in-frame sequences. Some clones are absent from its copies; in checked studies, under half trace to an unresolved V gene, and the reason for the others is unknown. The sample table lists over 150,000 clones, 89% of them with a count of one. The ten largest clones take up 4.2% of the sample. The sequencing input was PBMCs. The origin of the receptors is a young man in good health and CMV-seropositive.

The gene calls are TRBV5-8 and TRBJ1-2; 10 bases line up with TRBD1. Germline CDR1 SGHTS, CDR2 YDEGEE. Trimming at V came to 1 base and at J to 4 bases, leaving 7 bases not matched to a gene. The CDR3 contains 16 residues. The DNA of the CDR3 is TGTGCCAGCAGCTTGTATCTGACAGGGGGCATCTATGGCTACACCTTC. Translation gives CASSLYLTGGIYGYTF.

The J gene is TRBJ2-7, the V gene TRBV9, with 7 bases identical to TRBD1. The CDR3 is 16 residues long. Per germline, CDR1 SGDLS and CDR2 YYNGEE. With 0 bases clipped from V and 0 bases from J, the junction kept 6 bases outside the gene matches. The CDR3 DNA follows: TGTGCCAGCAGCGTAGCTGACAGGGCTAGCTCCTACGAGCAGTACTTC. It is translated as CASSVADRASSYEQYF.

The chain is built from TRBV11-1 and TRBJ2-3; 7 bases align to TRBD1. After removal of 1 base from V and 7 bases from J, the junction contained 8 bases not matched to a gene. Germline lookup yields CDR1 SGHAT and CDR2 FQDESV (reference sequence). The CDR3 extends over 15 amino acids. CDR3: CASSLGGTVSNTQYF. For the CDR3, the DNA is TGTGCCAGCAGCTTAGGGGGGACAGTTTCCAATACGCAGTATTTT.

The chain uses TRBV7-2 and TRBJ2-5; possible D gene TRBD1, 5 bases. In germline, CDR1 is SGHTA, CDR2 FQGNSA. V dropped 5 bases and J dropped 1 base, with 11 bases sitting between them. CDR3 length equals 14 residues. The CDR3 reads CASSRRTIQETQYF. The CDR3 nucleotides are TGTGCCAGCAGCCGACGGACAATCCAAGAGACCCAGTACTTC.

J is TRBJ2-7 and V is TRBV5-8, with D perhaps TRBD1 (6 bases). V lost 0 bases to trimming and J lost 2 bases, with 15 bases between them. This CDR3 spans 16 amino acids. Germline values: CDR1 SGHTS, CDR2 YDEGEE. The CDR3 DNA reads as TGTGCCAGCAGCTTGGCCGGAACAGGGTTCGCCTACGAGCAGTACTTC. This gives the protein CASSLAGTGFAYEQYF. Full variable domain (outside the CDR3, taken from reference TRBV5-8 and TRBJ2-7): EAGVTQSPTHLIKTRGQQATLRCSPISGHTSVYWYQQALGLGLQFLLWYDEGEERNRGNFPPRFSGRQFPNYSSELNVNALELEDSALYLCASSLAGTGFAYEQYFGPGTRLTVT.

The chain joins TRBV15 to TRBJ2-5, with D possibly being TRBD2 (5 bases). The germline CDR1 and CDR2 sequences are LNHNV and YYDKDF (reference sequence). V dropped 3 bases and J dropped 5 bases, with 13 bases sitting between them. The CDR3 is 14 residues long. The CDR3 here is CATSSRGGSETQYF. CDR3 nucleotides: TGTGCCACCAGCAGTCGGGGTGGATCGGAGACCCAGTACTTC.